This T cell receptor beta chain was found in a study of radiotherapy plus CTLA-4 blockade in lung cancer. Study information: Among enrolled patients, roughly 17% responded and roughly 30% achieved disease control. The study's findings and limits: Clones derived from tumor TCRs expanded in blood after radiotherapy plus ipilimumab.

V lost 3 bases, J lost 2 bases, and 6 bases stayed unmatched. Germline lookup yields CDR1 SGDLS and CDR2 YYNGEE. CDR3 length: 16 amino acids. Chemo-refractory metastatic non-small-cell lung cancer patients underwent focal radiation alongside CTLA-4 blockade with ipilimumab. This clone showed up just once. Its antigen is not identified. Here immunoSEQ multiplex PCR was the method, and the copy in TCRdb shows in-frame clones only, minus some. The sample comprises 55,000 to 80,000 clones, around 86% of which are singletons, and 40% rests with the top ten. The receptor's source is a human donor with non-small cell lung cancer that progressed on radiotherapy plus ipilimumab. This chain uses TRBV9 with TRBJ2-5, with 11 nucleotides matching TRBD2. Sequenced here: peripheral blood, sampled from a patient treated with radiotherapy plus ipilimumab. CDR3 protein: CASSAPTSGIQETQYF. Here the CDR3 DNA reads TGTGCCAGCAGCGCCCCGACTAGCGGGATACAAGAGACCCAGTACTTC.